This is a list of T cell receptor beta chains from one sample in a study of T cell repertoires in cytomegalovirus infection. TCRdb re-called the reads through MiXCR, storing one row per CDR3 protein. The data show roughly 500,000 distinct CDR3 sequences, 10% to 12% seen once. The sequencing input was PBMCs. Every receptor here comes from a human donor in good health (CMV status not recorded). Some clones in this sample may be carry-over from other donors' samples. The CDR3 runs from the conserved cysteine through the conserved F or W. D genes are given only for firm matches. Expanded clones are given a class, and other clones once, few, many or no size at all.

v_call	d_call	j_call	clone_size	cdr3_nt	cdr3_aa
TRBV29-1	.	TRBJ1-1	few	TGCAGCGTAAGAGGACAGCTTTCGAACACTGAAGCTTTCTTT	CSVRGQLSNTEAFF
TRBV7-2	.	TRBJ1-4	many	TGTGCCAGCAGCGCGCAGCGGGGGGCGTATGAAAAACTGTTTTTT	CASSAQRGAYEKLFF
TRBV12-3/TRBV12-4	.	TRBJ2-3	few	TGTGCCAGCAGCTCGTCAGGGGGGCCCACAGATACGCAGTATTTT	CASSSSGGPTDTQYF
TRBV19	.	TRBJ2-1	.	TGTGCCTCCACCCCCCCCGGCGGGAATGAGCAGTTCTTC	CASTPPGGNEQFF
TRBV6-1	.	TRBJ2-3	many	TGTGCCAGCAGTGATTACACCAGTTCGGGTTCTACGCAGTATTTT	CASSDYTSSGSTQYF
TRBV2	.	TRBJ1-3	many	TGTGCCAGCACCAAAAACGCCCGGAACTCTGGAAACACCATATATTTT	CASTKNARNSGNTIYF
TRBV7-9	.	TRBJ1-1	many	TGTGCCAGCAGACGTACAGTGAACACTGAAGCTTTCTTT	CASRRTVNTEAFF
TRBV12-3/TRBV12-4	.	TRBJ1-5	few	TGTGCCAGCAGCCTTCTCACCCCGACAGTAGCAATCTCAACCCCCCAGCCCCAGCATTTT	CASSLLTPTVAISTPQPQHF
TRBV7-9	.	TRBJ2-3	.	TGTGCCAGCATCCCTAGGGGGGGTTCGGATACGCAGTATTTT	CASIPRGGSDTQYF
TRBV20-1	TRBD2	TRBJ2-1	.	TGCAGTGCCGAGGAACTAGCGGGGTTTAGGAGCGGTGAGCAGTTCTTC	CSAEELAGFRSGEQFF
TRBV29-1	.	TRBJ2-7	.	TGCAGCGTTGGCGTAGGGGCAGGGTACGAGCAGTACTTC	CSVGVGAGYEQYF
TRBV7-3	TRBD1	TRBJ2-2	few	TGTGCCAGCAGCCCGACAGGGGACGCGAACACCGGGGAGCTGTTTTTT	CASSPTGDANTGELFF
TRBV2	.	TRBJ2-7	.	TGTGCCAGCAGTGAACACCAGGGGTCCTACGAGCAGTACTTC	CASSEHQGSYEQYF
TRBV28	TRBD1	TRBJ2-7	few	TGTGCCAGCAGTTTAAGGACAGGGCTCGCCTACGAGCAGTACTTC	CASSLRTGLAYEQYF
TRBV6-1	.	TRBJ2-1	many	TGTGCCAGCAGTGAACTAGGGTCGGGTGAGCAGTTCTTC	CASSELGSGEQFF
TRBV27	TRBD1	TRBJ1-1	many	TGTGCCAGCAGGGACAGGGGGAAAACTGAAGCTTTCTTT	CASRDRGKTEAFF
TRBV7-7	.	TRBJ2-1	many	TGTGCTAGCAGCTTAGCTGGAGGGGGCAGTTACAATGAGCAGTTCTTC	CASSLAGGGSYNEQFF
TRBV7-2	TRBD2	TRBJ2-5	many	TGTGCCAGCAGCCCCACCCTAGCGGGAGGAGAGACCCAGTACTTC	CASSPTLAGGETQYF
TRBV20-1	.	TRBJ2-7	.	TGCAGTGCTAGCTGGGCAGAAGCAACCTACGAGCAGTACTTC	CSASWAEATYEQYF
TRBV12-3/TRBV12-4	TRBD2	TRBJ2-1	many	TGTGCCAGCAGTTCTCAGGGGGGCGGGAGGGATCCTTACAATGAGCAGTTCTTC	CASSSQGGGRDPYNEQFF
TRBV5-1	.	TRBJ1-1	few	TGCGCCAGCAGCTTGGAAGCTACACGTAGAGAGGCTTTCTTT	CASSLEATRREAFF
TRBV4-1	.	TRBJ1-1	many	TGCGCCAGCAGCCCCCGGGGTCGGGGGAACACTGAAGCTTTCTTT	CASSPRGRGNTEAFF
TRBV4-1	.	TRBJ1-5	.	TGCGCCAGCAGCCAAGGAAGGGCCCGGGGCCCCCAGCCCCAGCATTTT	CASSQGRARGPQPQHF
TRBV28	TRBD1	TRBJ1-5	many	TGTGCCAGCAATATAGGGGGCAGGGGGCATCAGCCCCAGCATTTT	CASNIGGRGHQPQHF
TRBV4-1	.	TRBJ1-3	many	TGCGCCAGCAGCCAAGCGTACGGGTCAGGAAACACCATATATTTT	CASSQAYGSGNTIYF
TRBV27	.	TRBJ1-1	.	TGTGCCAGCAGTTTGGCAGGCGGAACCACTGAAGCTTTCTTT	CASSLAGGTTEAFF
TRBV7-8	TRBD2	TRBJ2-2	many	TGTGCCAGCAGCCCTAGCGGCGCGAACACCGGGGAGCTGTTTTTT	CASSPSGANTGELFF
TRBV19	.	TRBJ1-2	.	TGTGCCAGTAGTACCTACGCAGGCGGCGGGGGCTACACCTTC	CASSTYAGGGGYTF
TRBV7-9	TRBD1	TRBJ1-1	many	TGTGCCAGCAGCCTGGGGACAGGGACACGGAACACTGAAGCTTTCTTT	CASSLGTGTRNTEAFF
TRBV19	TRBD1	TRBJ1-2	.	TGTGCCAGTAGTCCTTCGAAGGGGGCAATTCTTATGGGCTACACCTTC	CASSPSKGAILMGYTF
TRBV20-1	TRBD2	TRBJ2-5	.	TGCAGTGCATGGACTAGCGGGAGTAAGACCCAGTACTTC	CSAWTSGSKTQYF
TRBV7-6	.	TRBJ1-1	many	TGTGCCAGCAGCCTACTTTCTGTTGCTGAAGCTTTCTTT	CASSLLSVAEAFF
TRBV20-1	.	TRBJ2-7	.	TGCAGTCACCCATCTTTGGGGAGCGAGCAGTACTTC	CSHPSLGSEQYF
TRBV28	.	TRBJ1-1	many	TGTGCCAGCAGTTTACTGGCGGCGGATCCGAACACTGAAGCTTTCTTT	CASSLLAADPNTEAFF
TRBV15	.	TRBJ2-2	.	TGTGCCACCAGGAACCCCACCGGAGGAAACACCGGGGAGCTGTTTTTT	CATRNPTGGNTGELFF
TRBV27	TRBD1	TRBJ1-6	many	TGTGCCAGCACATCAGGGGGAGGGGTGAATTCACCCCTCCACTTT	CASTSGGGVNSPLHF
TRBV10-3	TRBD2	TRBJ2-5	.	TGTGCCATCAGTGAGTCAAAGACTAGCGGGGATCAAGAGACCCAGTACTTC	CAISESKTSGDQETQYF
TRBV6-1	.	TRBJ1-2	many	TGTGCCAGCAGGTACCCCCTCGGGGAGGGACATGGCTACACCTTC	CASRYPLGEGHGYTF
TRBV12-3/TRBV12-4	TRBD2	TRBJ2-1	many	TGTGCCAGCAGGCGGGGGAGCTCCTACAATGAGCAGTTCTTC	CASRRGSSYNEQFF
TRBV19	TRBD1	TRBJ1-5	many	TGTGCCAGTAGGGACTTTACAGGGGGAAATCAGCCCCAGCATTTT	CASRDFTGGNQPQHF
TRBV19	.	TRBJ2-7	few	TGTGCCAGTAGTTCCACAGGATTCCTGTACGAGCAGTACTTC	CASSSTGFLYEQYF